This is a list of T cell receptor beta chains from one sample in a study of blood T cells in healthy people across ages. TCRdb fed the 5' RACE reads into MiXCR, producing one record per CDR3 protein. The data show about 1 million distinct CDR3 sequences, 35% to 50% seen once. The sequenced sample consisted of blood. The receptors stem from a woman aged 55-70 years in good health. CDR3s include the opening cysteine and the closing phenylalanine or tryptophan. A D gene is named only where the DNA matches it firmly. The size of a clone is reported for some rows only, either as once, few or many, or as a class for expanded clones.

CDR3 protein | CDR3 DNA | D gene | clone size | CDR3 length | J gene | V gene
CASSYSGQFQETQYF | TGTGCCAGCAGTTACTCTGGACAGTTCCAAGAGACCCAGTACTTC | - | - | 15 | TRBJ2-5 | TRBV6-5
CASSFGGVGETQYF | TGTGCCAGCAGCTTCGGGGGGGTTGGAGAGACCCAGTACTTC | TRBD2 | few | 14 | TRBJ2-5 | TRBV7-3
CASSYPVGQGAYEQYF | TGTGCCAGCAGTTACCCAGTAGGACAGGGGGCTTACGAGCAGTACTTC | TRBD1 | - | 16 | TRBJ2-7 | TRBV6-6
CASSRDTGETQYF | TGCGCCAGCAGCCGGGACACAGGAGAGACCCAGTACTTC | - | few | 13 | TRBJ2-5 | TRBV5-1
CAGTMTPQGPQPQHF | TGTGCCGGCACGATGACCCCTCAGGGTCCTCAGCCCCAGCATTTT | - | once | 15 | TRBJ1-5 | TRBV12-3/TRBV12-4
CASSQEGGFGSYEQYF | TGTGCCAGCAGCCAGGAAGGCGGGTTCGGCTCCTACGAGCAGTACTTC | - | - | 16 | TRBJ2-7 | TRBV4-2
CAISSRGSTDTQYF | TGTGCCATCAGTTCACGGGGTTCCACAGATACGCAGTATTTT | - | - | 14 | TRBJ2-3 | TRBV10-3
CASSDTMHYGYTF | TGTGCCAGCAGTGATACTATGCACTATGGCTACACCTTC | - | few | 13 | TRBJ1-2 | TRBV6-1
CASKRCQNNEQYF | TGCGCCAGCAAGCGGTGCCAGAACAATGAGCAGTACTTC | - | - | 13 | TRBJ2-5 | TRBV10-2
CASSDGSYGYTF | TGTGCCAGCAGTGATGGCAGCTATGGCTACACCTTC | - | - | 12 | TRBJ1-2 | TRBV6-1
CASSFPGDEQYF | TGTGCCAGCAGTTTCCCCGGGGACGAGCAGTACTTC | - | many | 12 | TRBJ2-7 | TRBV12-3/TRBV12-4
CASSQAGTGDGEQFF | TGTGCCAGCAGCCAGGCCGGGACAGGGGATGGTGAGCAGTTCTTC | TRBD1 | - | 15 | TRBJ2-1 | TRBV11-1
CSAIDRARREPQHF | TGCAGTGCTATTGACAGGGCCCGACGCGAGCCCCAGCATTTT | TRBD1 | - | 14 | TRBJ1-5 | TRBV20-1
CSARDGLAGGGNEQFF | TGCAGTGCTAGAGATGGCCTAGCGGGAGGGGGCAATGAGCAGTTCTTC | TRBD2 | - | 16 | TRBJ2-1 | TRBV20-1
CASSPGQLHSYEQYF | TGTGCCAGCAGCCCCGGACAGCTCCACTCCTACGAGCAGTACTTC | - | - | 15 | TRBJ2-7 | TRBV14
CASSLELQSSYNEQFF | TGCGCCAGCAGCTTGGAACTCCAAAGCTCCTACAATGAGCAGTTCTTC | - | few | 16 | TRBJ2-1 | TRBV5-1
CASSPRDRLAREQYF | TGTGCCAGCAGCCCAAGGGACAGGTTGGCCCGCGAGCAGTACTTC | TRBD1 | - | 15 | TRBJ2-7 | TRBV7-2
CSPTQGDECTGRGVDIQYF | TGCAGCCCCACCCAGGGGGACGAATGTACGGGACGGGGTGTGGACATTCAGTACTTC | TRBD1 | - | 19 | TRBJ2-4 | TRBV20-1
CASSRPISGGGDYGYTF | TGTGCCAGCAGTCGCCCTATCTCGGGGGGCGGTGACTATGGCTACACCTTC | - | - | 17 | TRBJ1-2 | TRBV6-1
CASTSRGILPYEQYF | TGTGCCAGCACTTCCCGGGGTATCCTACCCTACGAGCAGTACTTC | - | - | 15 | TRBJ2-7 | TRBV5-8
CSARGPDGYEQYF | TGCAGTGCTAGGGGCCCGGATGGCTACGAGCAGTACTTC | - | - | 13 | TRBJ2-7 | TRBV20-1
CSARVGQDFQETQYF | TGCAGTGCTAGAGTCGGACAGGACTTCCAAGAGACCCAGTACTTC | TRBD1 | - | 15 | TRBJ2-5 | TRBV20-1
CATSRSGQPEETQYF | TGTGCCACCAGCAGGTCGGGACAGCCCGAAGAGACCCAGTACTTC | TRBD1 | - | 15 | TRBJ2-5 | TRBV15
CASSLGLAGVEETQYF | TGCGCCAGCAGCTTGGGACTAGCGGGAGTAGAAGAGACCCAGTACTTC | TRBD2 | - | 16 | TRBJ2-5 | TRBV5-1
CASSDQAGSSYNEQFF | TGTGCCAGCAGCGATCAGGCCGGGTCGTCCTACAATGAGCAGTTCTTC | - | - | 16 | TRBJ2-1 | TRBV2
CSATTPGLAGSYEQYF | TGCAGTGCTACAACTCCGGGGCTAGCGGGTTCCTACGAGCAGTACTTC | TRBD2 | - | 16 | TRBJ2-7 | TRBV20-1
CAISGGTSGNNEQFF | TGTGCCATCAGCGGAGGGACTAGCGGGAACAATGAGCAGTTCTTC | TRBD2 | - | 15 | TRBJ2-1 | TRBV10-3
CASTIGPRGMEQFF | TGCGCCAGCACAATAGGGCCCCGTGGCATGGAGCAGTTCTTC | - | - | 14 | TRBJ2-1 | TRBV5-1
CSSSQVFAGVGEQYF | TGCTCCAGCAGCCAAGTTTTCGCGGGAGTCGGAGAGCAGTACTTC | TRBD2 | - | 15 | TRBJ2-4 | TRBV4-1
CASSSGRAPREQYF | TGTGCCAGCAGTTCCGGGAGGGCCCCCCGCGAGCAGTACTTC | TRBD2 | - | 14 | TRBJ2-7 | TRBV28
CSVEGEAYEQYF | TGCAGCGTTGAAGGGGAAGCTTACGAGCAGTACTTC | - | - | 12 | TRBJ2-7 | TRBV29-1
CAISGQGANQPQHF | TGTGCCATCAGTGGACAGGGGGCTAATCAGCCCCAGCATTTT | TRBD1 | few | 14 | TRBJ1-5 | TRBV10-3
CASSAQGASTEAFF | TGTGCCAGCAGCGCACAGGGGGCGAGCACTGAAGCTTTCTTT | TRBD1 | few | 14 | TRBJ1-1 | TRBV6-6
CSVIGGLAGGRGGISYEQYF | TGCAGCGTTATTGGTGGGCTAGCGGGAGGACGGGGGGGAATTTCCTACGAGCAGTACTTC | TRBD2 | few | 20 | TRBJ2-7 | TRBV29-1
CASSSGPGGIDTQYF | TGTGCCAGCAGCTCCGGACCCGGGGGAATAGATACGCAGTATTTT | - | - | 15 | TRBJ2-3 | TRBV7-2
CASSPVWDKFSTSPNTQYF | TGTGCCAGCAGCCCAGTGTGGGACAAGTTCTCTACTAGCCCAAATACGCAGTATTTT | - | few | 19 | TRBJ2-3 | TRBV7-9
CASSLEPGGSYNEQFF | TGTGCCAGCAGCTTAGAGCCGGGAGGGTCCTACAATGAGCAGTTCTTC | TRBD2 | - | 16 | TRBJ2-1 | TRBV7-2
CSMEGLQETQYF | TGCAGTATGGAGGGCCTCCAGGAGACCCAGTACTTC | - | few | 12 | TRBJ2-5 | TRBV20-1
CASSLVVAGAGEQYF | TGTGCCAGCAGCTTAGTAGTAGCGGGAGCAGGCGAGCAGTACTTC | TRBD2 | - | 15 | TRBJ2-7 | TRBV7-2
CASSVSVGGTEQFF | TGTGCCAGCAGCGTATCCGTCGGCGGGACCGAGCAGTTCTTC | - | few | 14 | TRBJ2-1 | TRBV9
CASSQAAGRPDTQYF | TGCGCCAGCAGCCAAGCGGCGGGTCGGCCAGATACGCAGTATTTT | - | few | 15 | TRBJ2-3 | TRBV4-1